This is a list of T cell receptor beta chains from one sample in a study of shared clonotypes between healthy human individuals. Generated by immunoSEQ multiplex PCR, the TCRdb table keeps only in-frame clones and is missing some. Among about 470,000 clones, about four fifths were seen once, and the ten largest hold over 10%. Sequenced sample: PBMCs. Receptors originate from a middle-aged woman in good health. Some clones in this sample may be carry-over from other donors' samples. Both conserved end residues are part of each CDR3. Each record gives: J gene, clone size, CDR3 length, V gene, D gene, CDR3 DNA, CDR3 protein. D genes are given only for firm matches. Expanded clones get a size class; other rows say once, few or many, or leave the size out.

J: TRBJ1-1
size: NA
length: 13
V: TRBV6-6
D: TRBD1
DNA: TGTGCCAGCAGTCGGACGACAGGGTATGGGACTTTCTTT
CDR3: CASSRTTGYGTFF

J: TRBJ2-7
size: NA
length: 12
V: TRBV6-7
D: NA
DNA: TGTGCCAGCATCGGTCCCACCTACGAGCAGTACTTC
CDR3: CASIGPTYEQYF

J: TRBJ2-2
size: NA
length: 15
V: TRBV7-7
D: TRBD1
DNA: TGTGCCAGCAGCCCCCGGGACAGGGAGCACGGGGAGCTGTTTTTT
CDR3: CASSPRDREHGELFF

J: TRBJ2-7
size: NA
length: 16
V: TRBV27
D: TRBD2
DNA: TGTGCCAGCAGTCCCCTCGAGGGTAGCGGGAGTTACGAGCAGTACTTC
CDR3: CASSPLEGSGSYEQYF

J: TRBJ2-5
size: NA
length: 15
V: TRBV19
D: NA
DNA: TGTGCCAGTAGTATTCCCCGCGGGCCACAAGAGACCCAGTACTTC
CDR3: CASSIPRGPQETQYF

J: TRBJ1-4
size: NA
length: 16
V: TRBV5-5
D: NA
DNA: TGTGCCAGCAGCTTGGGTACAGCTGGACCTAATGAAAAACTGTTTTTT
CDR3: CASSLGTAGPNEKLFF

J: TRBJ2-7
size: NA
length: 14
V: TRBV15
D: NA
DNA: TGTGCCACCAGCAGAGATCGGTCCCAATACGAGCAGTACTTC
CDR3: CATSRDRSQYEQYF

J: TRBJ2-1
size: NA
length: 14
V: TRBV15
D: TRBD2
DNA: TGTGCCACCAGGCTAGCGGGATCCTACAATGAGCAGTTCTTC
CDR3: CATRLAGSYNEQFF

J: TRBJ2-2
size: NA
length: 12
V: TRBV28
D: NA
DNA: TGTGCCAGCAGTTGGCCTACCGGGGAGCTGTTTTTT
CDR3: CASSWPTGELFF

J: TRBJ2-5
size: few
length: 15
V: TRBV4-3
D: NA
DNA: TGCGCCAGCAGCCAAGATTTCGGGGAGATGTGGACCCAGTACTTC
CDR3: CASSQDFGEMWTQYF

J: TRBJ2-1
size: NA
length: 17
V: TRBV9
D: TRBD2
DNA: TGTGCCAGCAGCGTAGGCGGGAGCGTCGGACAATACAATGAGCAGTTCTTC
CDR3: CASSVGGSVGQYNEQFF

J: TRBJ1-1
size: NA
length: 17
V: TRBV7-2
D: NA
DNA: TGTGCCAGCAGCTTGAGGCTGACAGCGGCGCAGAACACTGAAGCTTTCTTT
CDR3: CASSLRLTAAQNTEAFF

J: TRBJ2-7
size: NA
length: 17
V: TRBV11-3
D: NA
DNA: TGTGCCAGCAGCCCTTCTGAAGACAGGAGGCCCTCCTACGAGCAGTACTTC
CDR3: CASSPSEDRRPSYEQYF

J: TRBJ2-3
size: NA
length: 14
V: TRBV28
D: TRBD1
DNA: TGTGCCAGCAACCGGGACAGAGCCTCGGATACGCAGTATTTT
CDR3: CASNRDRASDTQYF

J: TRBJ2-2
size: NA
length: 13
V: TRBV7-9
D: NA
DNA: TGTGCCAGCAGCCAGATGGGCGGGGAGAAGCTGTTTTTT
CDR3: CASSQMGGEKLFF

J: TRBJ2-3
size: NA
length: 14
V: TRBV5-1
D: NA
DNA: TGCGCCAGCAGCTTACACATTCGCACAGATACGCAGTATTTT
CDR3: CASSLHIRTDTQYF

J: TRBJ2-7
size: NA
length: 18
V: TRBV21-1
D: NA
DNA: TGTGCCAGCAGCAAAGTACCTAGCGGGAGAGCCACAAGCTACGAGCAGTACTTC
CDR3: CASSKVPSGRATSYEQYF

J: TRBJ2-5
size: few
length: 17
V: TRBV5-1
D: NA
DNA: TGCGCCAGCAGCTTGGTGGGGCCTCCATCCCCACAAGAGACCCAGTACTTC
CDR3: CASSLVGPPSPQETQYF

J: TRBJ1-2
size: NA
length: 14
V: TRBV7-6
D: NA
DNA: TGTGCCAGCAGCCGGACGGTTTCTAACTATGGCTACACCTTC
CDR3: CASSRTVSNYGYTF

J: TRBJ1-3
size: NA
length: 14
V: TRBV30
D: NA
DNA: TGTGCCTGGAATCGGGCGAGCTCTGGAAACACCATATATTTT
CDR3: CAWNRASSGNTIYF

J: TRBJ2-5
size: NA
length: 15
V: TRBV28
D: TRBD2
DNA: TGTGCCAGCAGTTTCCGGACTAGCGGGAAAGAGACCCAGTACTTC
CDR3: CASSFRTSGKETQYF

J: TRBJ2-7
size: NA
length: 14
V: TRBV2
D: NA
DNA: TGTGCCAGCAACTTGGGCGGAAACTCCTACGAGCAGTACTTC
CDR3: CASNLGGNSYEQYF

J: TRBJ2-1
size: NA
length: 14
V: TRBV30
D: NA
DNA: TGTGCCTGGAGTGACGGCGGCCCTTACAATGAGCAGTTCTTC
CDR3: CAWSDGGPYNEQFF

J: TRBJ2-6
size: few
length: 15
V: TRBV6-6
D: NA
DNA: TGTGCCAGCAGTTTTCGTAGCTCTGGGGCCAACGTCCTGACTTTC
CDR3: CASSFRSSGANVLTF

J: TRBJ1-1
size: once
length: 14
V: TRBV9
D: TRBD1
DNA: TGTGCCAGCAGCACCGGACAGGGAAGCACTGAAGCTTTCTTT
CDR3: CASSTGQGSTEAFF

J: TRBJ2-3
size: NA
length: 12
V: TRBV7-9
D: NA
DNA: TGTGCCAGCAGTCCCAGGGGAGATACGCAGTATTTT
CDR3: CASSPRGDTQYF

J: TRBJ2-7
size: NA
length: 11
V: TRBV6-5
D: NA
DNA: TGTGCCAGCCGAAAGACCTACGAGCAGTACTTC
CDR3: CASRKTYEQYF

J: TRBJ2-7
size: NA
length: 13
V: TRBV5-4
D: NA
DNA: TGTGCCAGCAGCCTCCAGAACAGGCACGAGCAGTACTTC
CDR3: CASSLQNRHEQYF

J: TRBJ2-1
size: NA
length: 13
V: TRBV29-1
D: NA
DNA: TGCAGCGTTGAAATCGGGTCCTACAATGAGCAGTTCTTC
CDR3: CSVEIGSYNEQFF

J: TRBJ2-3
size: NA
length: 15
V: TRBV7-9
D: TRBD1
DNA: TGTGCCAGCAGCCCGGGACAGACCTACACAGATACGCAGTATTTT
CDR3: CASSPGQTYTDTQYF

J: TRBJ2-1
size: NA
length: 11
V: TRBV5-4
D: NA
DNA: TGTGCCAGCAGAGTTGGGACTTCCCAGTTCTTC
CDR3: CASRVGTSQFF

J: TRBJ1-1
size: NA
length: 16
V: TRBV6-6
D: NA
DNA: TGTGCCAGCAGCAGACCCCGGGGGGAGTATAACACTGAAGCTTTCTTT
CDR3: CASSRPRGEYNTEAFF

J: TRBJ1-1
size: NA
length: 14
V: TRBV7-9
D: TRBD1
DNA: TGTGCCAGCAGACCGGACAGGAGGAACACTGAAGCTTTCTTT
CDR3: CASRPDRRNTEAFF

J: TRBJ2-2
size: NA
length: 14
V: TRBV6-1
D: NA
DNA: TGTGCCAGCACGGGCGGCCCGAACACCGGGGAGCTGTTTTTT
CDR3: CASTGGPNTGELFF

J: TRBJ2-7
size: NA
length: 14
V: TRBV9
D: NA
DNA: TGTGCCAGCAGCGCAAACGGGGTGAGAAACGAGCAGTACTTC
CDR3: CASSANGVRNEQYF

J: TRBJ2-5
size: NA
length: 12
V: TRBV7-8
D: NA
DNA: TGTGCCAGCAGCTTAGTTGGAGAGACCCAGTACTTC
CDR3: CASSLVGETQYF

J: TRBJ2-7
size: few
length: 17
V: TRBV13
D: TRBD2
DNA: TGTGCCAGCAGCTCCACTGGGACTAGCGGGAGGGGTTACGAGCAGTACTTC
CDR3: CASSSTGTSGRGYEQYF

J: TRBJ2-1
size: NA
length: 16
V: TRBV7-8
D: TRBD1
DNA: TGTGCCAGCAGCGAGATTGGACCGGGACAGGGTGGTGAGCAGTTCTTC
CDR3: CASSEIGPGQGGEQFF

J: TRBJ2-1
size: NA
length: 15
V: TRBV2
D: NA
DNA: TGTGCCAGCAGCACCGGGACAAATTCCTTAAATGAGCAGTTCTTC
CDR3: CASSTGTNSLNEQFF

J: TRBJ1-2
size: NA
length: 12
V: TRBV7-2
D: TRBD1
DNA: TGTGCCAGCAGCCCGGGACAGTATGGCTACACCTTC
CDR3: CASSPGQYGYTF

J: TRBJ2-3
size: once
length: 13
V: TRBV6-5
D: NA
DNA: TGTGCCAGCAGTTCCCCGGGAGCAGATACGCAGTATTTT
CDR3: CASSSPGADTQYF

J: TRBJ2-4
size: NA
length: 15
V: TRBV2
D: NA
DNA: TGTGCCAGCAGTGAACCGAGGGGGGCCAAAAACATTCAGTACTTC
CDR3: CASSEPRGAKNIQYF

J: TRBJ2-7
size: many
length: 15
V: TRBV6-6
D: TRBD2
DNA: TGTGCCAGCAGTTATTCGCCTAGCGGGAACTACGAGCAGTACTTC
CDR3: CASSYSPSGNYEQYF

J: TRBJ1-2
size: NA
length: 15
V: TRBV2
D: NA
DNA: TGTGCCAGCAGTGTTTCCCCAAGTGTGGGGGGTGGCTACACCTTC
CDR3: CASSVSPSVGGGYTF

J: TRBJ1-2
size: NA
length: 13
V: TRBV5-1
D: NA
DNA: TGCGCCAGCAGCTTAAGGCGGGCGGAGGGCTACACCTTC
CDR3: CASSLRRAEGYTF

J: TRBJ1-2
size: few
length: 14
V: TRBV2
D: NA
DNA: TGTGCCAGCAGAGACCACAGGGCCAACTATGGCTACACCTTC
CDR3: CASRDHRANYGYTF

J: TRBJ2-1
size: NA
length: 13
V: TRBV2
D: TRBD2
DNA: TGTGCCAGCACCTCGGGACTAGCGAATGAGCAGTTCTTC
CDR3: CASTSGLANEQFF

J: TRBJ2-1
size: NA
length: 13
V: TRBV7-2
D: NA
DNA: TGTGCCAGCAGCCCCCCCCGCCCCGATGAGCAGTTCTTC
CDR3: CASSPPRPDEQFF

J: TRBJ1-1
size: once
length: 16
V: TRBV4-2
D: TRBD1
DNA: TGTGCCAGCAGCCAAGGACAGGGGCAACTGAACACTGAAGCTTTCTTT
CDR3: CASSQGQGQLNTEAFF

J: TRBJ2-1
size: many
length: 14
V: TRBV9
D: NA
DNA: TGTGCCAGCAGCGTAGGGGTTTCTACGGGTGAGCAGTTCTTC
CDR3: CASSVGVSTGEQFF

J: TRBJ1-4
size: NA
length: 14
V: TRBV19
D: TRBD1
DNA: TGTGCCAGTCATTGGGGGACAGGGGGTGAAAAACTGTTTTTT
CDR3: CASHWGTGGEKLFF

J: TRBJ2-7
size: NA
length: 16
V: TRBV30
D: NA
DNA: TGTGCCTGGGCGAGGAGGGGCGGGCCGAGCTCCTACGAGCAGTACTTC
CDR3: CAWARRGGPSSYEQYF

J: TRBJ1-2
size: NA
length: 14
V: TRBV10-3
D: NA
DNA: TGTGCCATCAGTGAGTCGTCGGGGCGCGGTGGCTACACCTTC
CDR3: CAISESSGRGGYTF

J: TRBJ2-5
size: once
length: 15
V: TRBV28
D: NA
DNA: TGTGCCAGCAGTTTACCCGAGACAGGGAGGAAGACCCAGTACTTC
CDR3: CASSLPETGRKTQYF